Listed below are T cell receptor beta chains from one sample, sequenced in a study of T-cell memory formation after mild COVID-19. Each CDR3 protein gets one entry after TCRdb re-called the 5' RACE reads with MiXCR. The table lists hundreds of thousands of distinct CDR3 sequences, around 27% of them singletons. The specimen sequenced was PBMCs or a T cell subset sorted from them (not recorded which). These receptors were obtained from an adult woman who had mild COVID-19 (a few samples of this study predate the infection). Cell type and time point are not known. CDR3s include the opening cysteine and the closing phenylalanine or tryptophan. Each record gives: V gene, J gene, CDR3 length, clone size, D gene, CDR3 protein, CDR3 DNA. The D gene is left open where the match is weak. Clone sizes are given selectively: once, few, many, or a class where the clone is expanded.

>TRBV27|TRBJ1-1|15|-|-
CASSVDSLGDTEAFF
TGTGCCAGCAGTGTGGACAGTCTGGGGGACACTGAAGCTTTCTTT
>TRBV7-9|TRBJ2-3|18|few|-
CASSLAPPGLARGDTQYF
TGTGCCAGCAGCTTAGCGCCTCCGGGACTCGCCAGGGGCGATACGCAGTATTTT
>TRBV24-1|TRBJ2-5|12|-|-
CATSDLYETQYF
TGTGCCACCAGTGATTTGTACGAGACCCAGTACTTC
>TRBV6-5|TRBJ2-1|12|-|-
CASAGRVHEQFF
TGTGCCAGTGCGGGAAGGGTCCATGAGCAGTTCTTC
>TRBV24-1|TRBJ2-1|12|few|-
CATSRLSNEQFF
TGTGCCACCAGCCGTCTCTCTAATGAGCAGTTCTTC
>TRBV4-3|TRBJ1-1|14|few|-
CASSQEHSNTEAFF
TGCGCCAGCAGCCAAGAACATTCGAACACTGAAGCTTTCTTT
>TRBV7-2|TRBJ1-1|13|few|-
CASSSTSNTEAFF
TGTGCCAGCAGCTCGACATCAAACACTGAAGCTTTCTTT
>TRBV5-1|TRBJ2-3|14|-|TRBD2
CASRTSGSTDTKYF
TGCGCCAGCCGGACTAGCGGGAGTACAGATACGAAGTATTTT
>TRBV12-3/TRBV12-4|TRBJ2-5|18|few|-
CASSLQESGWGLQETQYF
TGTGCCAGCAGTCTCCAGGAGAGCGGGTGGGGGCTTCAAGAGACCCAGTACTTC
>TRBV29-1|TRBJ1-1|14|-|-
CSVYDLGVWTEAFF
TGCAGCGTCTATGATCTGGGGGTGTGGACTGAAGCTTTCTTT
>TRBV20-1|TRBJ2-7|14|few|TRBD1
CSASPRDSYYEQYF
TGCAGTGCTAGTCCCCGGGACAGCTACTACGAGCAGTACTTC
>TRBV6-5|TRBJ1-2|13|few|-
CASSSWTDYGYTF
TGTGCCAGCAGTTCCTGGACAGATTATGGCTACACCTTC
>TRBV29-1|TRBJ1-2|11|-|-
CSDWGNYGYTF
TGCAGCGACTGGGGGAACTATGGCTACACCTTC
>TRBV7-9|TRBJ2-1|15|-|TRBD2
CASSLVLAGYNEQFF
TGTGCCAGCAGCTTAGTCCTAGCGGGATACAATGAGCAGTTCTTC
>TRBV12-3/TRBV12-4|TRBJ1-2|13|-|TRBD1
CASSFHRGAGYTF
TGTGCCAGCAGTTTCCACAGGGGCGCTGGCTACACCTTC
>TRBV21-1|TRBJ2-4|15|-|-
CASSKEKVGGDIQYF
TGTGCCAGCAGCAAAGAGAAGGTGGGCGGGGATATTCAGTACTTC
>TRBV11-3|TRBJ2-3|18|few|-
CASSPRRDGRPGTDTQYF
TGTGCCAGCAGCCCCCGCCGGGACGGGAGACCTGGTACAGATACGCAGTATTTT
>TRBV10-3|TRBJ2-5|18|-|TRBD2
CAISESNPGLAFQETQYF
TGTGCCATCAGTGAGTCGAATCCGGGACTAGCGTTCCAAGAGACCCAGTACTTC
>TRBV20-1|TRBJ1-5|13|-|-
CSAWTDSNQPQHF
TGCAGTGCTTGGACGGATAGCAATCAGCCCCAGCATTTT
>TRBV20-1|TRBJ2-6|14|-|-
CSASGSSGANVLTF
TGCAGTGCTAGCGGGAGCTCTGGGGCCAACGTCCTGACTTTC
>TRBV20-1|TRBJ2-1|14|few|TRBD2
CSARGTSGVNEQFF
TGCAGTGCTAGGGGTACTAGCGGGGTGAATGAGCAGTTCTTC
>TRBV7-6|TRBJ2-1|15|few|TRBD1
CASRQRAGGRNEQFF
TGTGCCAGTCGACAACGGGCAGGGGGACGTAATGAGCAGTTCTTC